This T cell receptor (beta chain) was profiled in a study of cytomegalovirus exposure and HLA in healthy donors. About the study: Prior work identified 95 million to 120 million unique TCR beta sequences in 150 million to 200 million T cells.

CDR1 is GTSNPN, CDR2 SVGIG, per germline (reference sequence). Trimming cost V 0 bases and J 6 bases; bases outside gene matches: 5. This CDR3 region has 14 residues. Primers: 60 Vbeta forward and 13 Jbeta reverse. Method: immunoSEQ multiplex PCR; TCRdb's copy keeps in-frame clones and lacks some. The profile shows 130,000 to 150,000 clones, under 80% of them singletons. Material for sequencing was PBMCs. The rearrangement joins TRBV30 to TRBJ1-5; 7 bases line up with TRBD1. This receptor was obtained from a woman aged 45-60 years in good health and CMV-seropositive. CDR3 sequence (DNA): TGTGCCTGGAGTGTACGAGGGGGCAGTCAGCCCCAGCATTTT. Its protein is CAWSVRGGSQPQHF.